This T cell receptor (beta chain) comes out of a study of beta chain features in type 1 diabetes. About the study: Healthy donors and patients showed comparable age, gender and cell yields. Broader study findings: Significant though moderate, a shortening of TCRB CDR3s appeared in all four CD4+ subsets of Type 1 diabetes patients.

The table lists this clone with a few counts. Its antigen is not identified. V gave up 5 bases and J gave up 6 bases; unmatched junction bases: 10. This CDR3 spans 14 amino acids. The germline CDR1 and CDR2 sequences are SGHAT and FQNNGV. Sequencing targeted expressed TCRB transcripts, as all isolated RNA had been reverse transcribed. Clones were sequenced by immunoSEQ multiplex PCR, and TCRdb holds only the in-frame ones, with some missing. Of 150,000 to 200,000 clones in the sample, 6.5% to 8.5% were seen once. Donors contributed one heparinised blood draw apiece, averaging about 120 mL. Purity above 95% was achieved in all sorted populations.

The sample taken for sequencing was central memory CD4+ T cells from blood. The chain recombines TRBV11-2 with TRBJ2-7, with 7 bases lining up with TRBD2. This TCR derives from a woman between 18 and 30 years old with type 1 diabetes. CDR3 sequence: CASSPSGGTFEQYF. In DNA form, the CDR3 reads TGTGCCAGCAGCCCTTCGGGGGGAACGTTCGAGCAGTACTTC.